This passage covers 20 T cell receptor beta chains from one sample sequenced in a study of blood T cells in healthy people across ages. A second about 7 to 12 cycle PCR used barcoded and J-beta primers. MiXCR, applied by TCRdb to the 5' RACE reads, yields one record per CDR3 protein. The sample holds fewer than 2,000,000 distinct CDR3 sequences, about 35% seen once. Sequenced input: blood. These receptors were obtained from a woman aged 25 to 39 in good health.

This clonotype was recorded a few times. CDR3 DNA sequence: TGTGCCAGCAGAGAGACGCAGCAGTTCTTC. Its translation: CASRETQQFF. The genes are TRBV5-6 and TRBJ2-1; D gene uncertain. CDR1 and CDR2 from the germline V gene are SGHDT and YYEEEE. Trimming removed 5 bases from V and 11 bases from J, with 8 bases in between. The CDR3 has 10 amino acids.

J is TRBJ1-1 and V is TRBV12-3 or TRBV12-4; 8 bases map to TRBD1. The CDR3 has 12 amino acids. V lost 6 bases, J lost 8 bases, and 5 bases stayed unmatched. This chain's CDR3 is CASRQNRGEAFF. DNA of the CDR3: TGTGCCAGCAGACAGAACAGGGGGGAAGCTTTCTTT.

V gene TRBV5-4 combines with J gene TRBJ2-7; no firm D call. The length of the CDR3 is 15 residues. Germline assignment: CDR1 SGHNT and CDR2 YYREEE (reference sequence). V was shortened by 4 bases and J by 7 bases, with 21 bases between the two germline ends. The CDR3 coding sequence is TGTGCCAGCAGCCGTACCGCCCAGATCTACGAGGAGCAGTACTTC. This translates into CASSRTAQIYEEQYF.

In its sample, this clonotype was seen many times. The chain has TRBV9 and TRBJ2-7; a weak D match, TRBD2 (6 bases). The CDR3 length is 14 residues. CDR1 is SGDLS, CDR2 YYNGEE, per germline. V lost 7 bases and J 3 bases, leaving 17 bases between the germline ends. The CDR3 sequence: CASGDGRPDYEQYF. CDR3 DNA sequence: TGTGCCAGCGGAGACGGGAGACCAGACTACGAGCAGTACTTC.

Concerning this clonotype: The junction departs from germline at one end; a sequencing error may be responsible. The chain is built from TRBV18 and TRBJ2-1; a possible D gene is TRBD2 (6 bases). There are 13 residues in the CDR3. Germline assignment: CDR1 KGHSH and CDR2 LQKENI. The DNA of the CDR3 is TGTGCCAGCTCCGGGGGACTCTACAATGGGCAGTTCTTC. This translates into CASSGGLYNGQFF.

The rearrangement links TRBV7-9 to TRBJ1-2; D might be TRBD1 (5 bases). Per the germline V gene, CDR1 is SEHNR and CDR2 is FQNEAQ (reference sequence). This CDR3 region has 14 residues. Trimming took 8 bases from V and 4 from J, leaving 17 bases between them. This CDR3 is CASSELPGTYGYTF. The CDR3 nucleotides are TGTGCCAGCTCCGAGCTACCGGGGACCTATGGCTACACCTTC.

This clonotype was seen a few times. The chain has TRBV6-5 and TRBJ2-1; D is unclear. The V end lost 2 bases, the J end lost 8 bases, and 22 bases lay between the germline ends. Looked up from germline, CDR1 is MNHEY and CDR2 is SVGAGI. The CDR3 has 17 amino acids. The DNA of the CDR3 is TGTGCCAGCAGTTACGACGGGTCGGGCGGCGCCGGCGATGAGCAGTTCTTC. Translation gives CASSYDGSGGAGDEQFF.

The CDR3 DNA is TGTGCCTGGATGAATAGAAAGAACGAGCAGTACTTC. Translation gives CAWMNRKNEQYF. The chain links TRBV30 to TRBJ2-7; D remains ambiguous. The CDR3 has 12 amino acids. Per the germline V gene, CDR1 is GTSNPN and CDR2 is SVGIG (reference sequence). The V gene lost 4 bases and the J gene lost 5 bases, with 12 bases spanning the gap. Looking up the rest from reference TRBV30 and TRBJ2-7 gives the full variable domain: SQTIHQWPATLVQPVGSPLSLECTVEGTSNPNLYWYRQAAGRGLQLLFYSVGIGQISSEVPQNLSASRPQDRQFILSSKKLLLSDSGFYLCAWMNRKNEQYFGPGTRLTVT.

The rearrangement uses TRBV2 and TRBJ2-7, with 8 positions matching TRBD2. Germline CDR1 reads SNHLY; CDR2 reads FYNNEI. The junction had 4 bases not matched to a gene; V was cut back by 6 bases and J by 0 bases. CDR3 length: 14 residues. The CDR3 DNA is TGTGCCAGCAGGTTCGGGGGGGACTCCTACGAGCAGTACTTC. Encoded protein: CASRFGGDSYEQYF.

This clonotype was found a few times. The chain combines TRBV11-1 with TRBJ2-7; possible D gene TRBD1, 6 bases. V lost 3 bases and J lost 3, with 12 bases in between. Germline CDR1 and CDR2: SGHAT and FQDESV (reference sequence). CDR3 size: 14 residues. In DNA, the CDR3 is TGTGCCAGCAGCTTCGGGGAAGGGGGCTACGAGCAGTACTTC. As protein: CASSFGEGGYEQYF.

In its sample, this clonotype was seen a few times. The chain carries TRBV4-1 and TRBJ1-5, with TRBD1 as a possible D gene (6 bases). V was cut by 1 base and J by 0 bases, with 16 bases left in between. The CDR3 runs to 18 residues. Germline loops: CDR1 MGHRA, CDR2 YSYEKL. DNA of the CDR3: TGCGCCAGCAGCCAAGGAACAGGGCGAAGCTATAGCAATCAGCCCCAGCATTTT. Protein product: CASSQGTGRSYSNQPQHF.

The V gene is TRBV20-1, the J gene TRBJ2-4; D tentatively fits TRBD1 or TRBD2 (5 bases each). The V end lost 5 bases, the J end lost 6 bases, and 17 bases lay between the germline ends. This CDR3 contains 14 residues. Germline CDR1 reads DFQATT; CDR2 reads SNEGSKA (reference sequence). The CDR3: CSARDPGQGNIQYF. CDR3 in DNA: TGCAGTGCTCGGGACCCGGGCCAGGGAAACATTCAGTACTTC.

This clonotype was counted between two and nine times. The chain joins TRBV2 to TRBJ2-7; D may be TRBD2 (6 bases). This CDR3 comprises 13 residues. Trimming left V 4 bases short and J 6 bases short, with 13 bases between. The germline V gene has CDR1 SNHLY and CDR2 FYNNEI. The CDR3 DNA follows: TGTGCCAGCAGTGGGGGGGTCTTCCGCGAGCAGTACTTC. This translates into CASSGGVFREQYF.

The chain employs TRBV3-1 and TRBJ1-5; D gene unclear. Germline CDR1 is LGHDT and CDR2 is YNNKEL (reference sequence). V gave up 0 bases and J gave up 0 bases, with 12 bases separating them. There are 17 residues in the CDR3. CDR3 region: CASSQDNGEYSNQPQHF. The DNA of the CDR3 is TGTGCCAGCAGCCAAGATAACGGGGAGTATAGCAATCAGCCCCAGCATTTT.

The V gene is TRBV19, the J gene TRBJ2-7; D remains ambiguous. The V gene's germline CDR1 is LNHDA and CDR2 SQIVND (reference sequence). The V gene lost 6 bases and the J gene lost 7 bases, with 19 bases spanning the gap. There are 14 residues in the CDR3. The DNA of the CDR3 is TGTGCCAGTAGCCCTAAAAGTTCCTACAATGAGCAGTACTTC. Its translation: CASSPKSSYNEQYF.

This chain links TRBV7-2 with TRBJ1-1; D gene unclear. Germline V gene sequence: CDR1 SGHTA, CDR2 FQGNSA. V gave up 1 base and J gave up 11 bases, with 11 bases separating them. The CDR3 has 12 amino acids. This chain's CDR3 is CASSLERVGAFF. Here the CDR3 DNA reads TGTGCCAGCAGCTTAGAAAGGGTTGGTGCTTTCTTT.

This clonotype showed up many times. The V call is TRBV12-3 or TRBV12-4, the J call TRBJ2-7, with a tentative D call TRBD1 (5 bases). Trimming pared 6 bases from V and 1 base from J, leaving 13 bases between. This CDR3 spans 14 amino acids. The DNA for the CDR3 is TGTGCCAGCAGGCCAAAGGGGTTTTCCTACGAGCAGTACTTC. Translating gives CASRPKGFSYEQYF.

This clonotype was seen only a few times. The gene calls are TRBV12-3 or TRBV12-4 and TRBJ2-3; D might be TRBD2 (6 bases). Trimming took 3 bases from V and 6 from J, leaving 10 bases between them. The CDR3 sequence is 13 residues long. The CDR3 nucleotides read TGTGCCAGCAGTTTGGAGGGAGTCGATACGCAGTATTTT. Amino acids: CASSLEGVDTQYF.

The chain uses TRBV7-2 and TRBJ2-1, with D possibly matching TRBD2 (6 bases). This CDR3 is 15 amino acids long. Trimming cost V 5 bases and J 10 bases, with 21 bases left between them. Germline V gene lookup returns CDR1 SGHTA and CDR2 FQGNSA. CDR3 DNA sequence: TGTGCCAGCAGCCCGGGCGGACTATCGATCGGAGAGCAGTTCTTC. Translation gives CASSPGGLSIGEQFF.

The gene calls are TRBV10-3 and TRBJ2-2, with 9 bases aligning to TRBD2. Germline CDR1 is ENHRY and CDR2 is SYGVKD. CDR3 length: 14 residues. V trimming: 10 bases; J trimming: 1 base; junction bases outside the gene matches: 4. The CDR3 loop reads CATDSGGNTGELFF. CDR3 sequence (DNA): TGTGCCACCGATAGCGGGGGGAACACCGGGGAGCTGTTTTTT.